Following are 18 T cell receptor beta chains from one sample sequenced in a study of blood T cells in healthy people across ages. Primers used in a second PCR of roughly 7 to 12 cycles were a sample-barcoded 5' primer and a J-beta primer mix. TCRdb re-called the 5' RACE reads through MiXCR, storing one row per CDR3 protein. The sample yields about 560,000 distinct CDR3 sequences, approximately 26% seen once. This sample was also put to use in a study of T cells of mothers and their children.

Sequenced: blood. The source of these receptors is a boy aged 2 to 10 in good health.

The CDR3: CASSLAGGAGANVLTF. In DNA, the CDR3 is TGTGCCAGCAGCTTGGCAGGGGGCGCTGGGGCCAACGTCCTGACTTTC. The genes are TRBV7-6 and TRBJ2-6; 8 bases are a match to TRBD1. Germline assignment: CDR1 SGHVS and CDR2 FNYEAQ. This CDR3 spans 16 amino acids. Trimming removed 3 bases from V and 2 bases from J; junction bases left unmatched: 3.

With respect to this clonotype: At one boundary the junction diverges from the germline segment, which might be a read error. The chain joins TRBV29-1 to TRBJ1-5, with a tentative D call TRBD1 (5 bases). The CDR3 extends over 15 amino acids. In germline, CDR1 is SQVTM, CDR2 ANQGSEA. CDR3 bases: TGCGGCGTTGGCTTCGGGACGGCTAGCAATCAGCCCCAGCATTTT. This translates into CGVGFGTASNQPQHF.

This clonotype was recorded a few times. The V and J genes are TRBV3-1 and TRBJ2-5; 9 nucleotides agree with TRBD2. Germline V gene lookup returns CDR1 LGHDT and CDR2 YNNKEL (reference sequence). V was clipped by 0 bases and J by 2 bases; unmatched bases: 10. The CDR3 is 18 residues long. The CDR3 nucleotides read TGTGCCAGCAGCCAAGAGTATCGGGCTAGCGGGACTCAAGAGACCCAGTACTTC. This codes for CASSQEYRASGTQETQYF.

The V call is TRBV7-8, the J call TRBJ2-1; tentative D call: TRBD2 (5 bases). V was cut by 3 bases and J by 0 bases, with 9 bases left in between. The CDR3 has 15 amino acids. Germline V CDR1 and CDR2: SGHVS, FQNEAQ. The CDR3 sequence is CASSFKRTSYNEQFF. The CDR3 DNA is TGTGCCAGCAGCTTTAAGCGGACCTCCTACAATGAGCAGTTCTTC.

This clonotype was seen a few times. The genes are TRBV13 and TRBJ1-2; D not resolved. In germline, CDR1 is PRHDT, CDR2 FYEKMQ (reference sequence). The CDR3 spans 15 residues. V was pared by 0 bases and J by 0 bases, with 8 bases between. This CDR3 reads CASSLGRITNYGYTF. The CDR3 DNA sequence: TGTGCCAGCAGCTTAGGACGGATAACTAACTATGGCTACACCTTC.

The J gene is TRBJ1-2, the V gene TRBV29-1; 8 bases fit TRBD1. CDR1 is SQVTM, CDR2 ANQGSEA, per germline. J lost 5 bases, V lost 7 bases, and 3 bases had no gene match. The CDR3 spans 11 residues. The CDR3 DNA follows: TGCAGCGCGGGACAGGAGTATGGCTACACCTTC. This gives the protein CSAGQEYGYTF.

There are a few counts of this clonotype. The chain combines TRBV4-2 with TRBJ2-3, with D unresolved. V gave up 0 bases and J gave up 5 bases, with 12 bases separating them. CDR1 LGHNA and CDR2 YNFKEQ come from the germline V gene. The CDR3 is 15 amino acids. The DNA for the CDR3 is TGTGCCAGCAGCCAAGATCCGGCAGCCTTAGATACGCAGTATTTT. This translates into CASSQDPAALDTQYF.

Worth noting for this clonotype: Because the CDR3 is missing its conserved closing phenylalanine or tryptophan, this is likely a read error. The chain employs TRBV28 and TRBJ2-7, with TRBD1 as a possible D gene (5 bases). The length of the CDR3 is 14 residues. Trimming pared 1 base from V and 6 bases from J, leaving 13 bases between. In germline, CDR1 is MDHEN, CDR2 SYDVKM. CDR3: CASSLFPGWSEQYL. The DNA for the CDR3 is TGTGCCAGCAGTTTATTTCCAGGGTGGTCCGAGCAGTACCTC.

In its sample, this clonotype was seen many times. The J gene is TRBJ2-7, the V gene TRBV10-3; D may be TRBD2 (6 bases). CDR1 is ENHRY, CDR2 SYGVKD, per germline. Deletions cut 6 bases from V and 1 base from J, with 10 bases between. The CDR3 spans 13 residues. The DNA of the CDR3 is TGTGCCATCAGCCCACGGGAGTCCTACGAGCAGTACTTC. Its protein is CAISPRESYEQYF.

A few counts support this clonotype. This chain joins TRBV7-9 and TRBJ1-6, with a weak D call TRBD1 (5 bases). The CDR3 contains 14 residues. V lost 6 bases, J lost 6 bases, and 12 bases lay in between. Germline V gene data show CDR1 as SEHNR and CDR2 as FQNEAQ (reference sequence). CDR3 DNA: TGTGCCAGCAGTCGGGACTCACTTAATTCACCCCTCCACTTT. Protein product: CASSRDSLNSPLHF. The complete variable domain, with remaining parts taken from reference TRBV7-9 and TRBJ1-6, reads DTGVSQNPRHKITKRGQNVTFRCDPISEHNRLYWYRQTLGQGPEFLTYFQNEAQLEKSRLLSDRFSAERPKGSFSTLEIQRTEQGDSAMYLCASSRDSLNSPLHFGNGTRLTVT.

This clonotype was seen only a few times. This chain connects TRBV20-1 to TRBJ1-2, with D possibly TRBD1 on 5 matching bases. Trimming took off 4 bases at V and 2 bases at J, with 11 bases between the two ends. Germline V gives CDR1 DFQATT, CDR2 SNEGSKA (reference sequence). CDR3 length equals 13 residues. CDR3 sequence (DNA): TGCAGTGCTATCCAGACAGCCAACTATGGCTACACCTTC. Its translation is CSAIQTANYGYTF.

Points on this clonotype: A junction end diverges from the germline sequence, so it may reflect a read error. The CDR3 is CASSLAQGEQYF. In DNA, the CDR3 is TGCGCCAGCAGCTTAGCGCAGGGCGAGCAGTACTTC. This rearrangement joins TRBV7-8 to TRBJ2-7; D may correspond to TRBD1 or TRBD2 (5 bases each). Germline CDR1 is SGHVS and CDR2 is FQNEAQ. The CDR3 spans 12 residues.

The table lists this clonotype with a few counts. The V and J genes are TRBV29-1 and TRBJ2-5, with D tentatively TRBD2 (6 bases). The germline CDR1 and CDR2 sequences are SQVTM and ANQGSEA. The ends were cut back, 4 bases at V and 0 bases at J, with 15 bases in the middle. The CDR3 contains 15 residues. CDR3 DNA: TGCAGCGTTGCCCGTGGAGGGACGTACCAAGAGACCCAGTACTTC. It codes for CSVARGGTYQETQYF.

This clonotype has a handful of counts. The chain joins TRBV27 to TRBJ2-2; 7 bases line up with TRBD2. V shed 6 bases, J shed 6 bases, and the junction held 4 bases outside the gene matches. CDR3 length: 13 residues. Germline CDR1 reads MNHEY; CDR2 reads SMNVEV (reference sequence). The CDR3 sequence is CASRRGSPGELFF. The CDR3 DNA is TGTGCCAGCAGGCGGGGGTCTCCCGGGGAGCTGTTTTTT.

This clonotype was seen at least ten times. This chain uses TRBV2 with TRBJ2-5; a possible D gene is TRBD2 (5 bases). This CDR3 has 11 amino acids. Trimming stripped 6 bases from V and 7 bases from J, with 9 bases between. The germline gives CDR1 SNHLY, CDR2 FYNNEI. CDR3 residues: CASSGGGTQYF. For the CDR3, the DNA is TGTGCCAGCAGCGGAGGCGGGACCCAGTACTTC. The variable domain in full, with the rest retrieved from reference TRBV2 and TRBJ2-5, is EPEVTQTPSHQVTQMGQEVILRCVPISNHLYFYWYRQILGQKVEFLVSFYNNEISEKSEIFDDQFSVERPDGSNFTLKIRSTKLEDSAMYFCASSGGGTQYFGPGTRLLVL.

The chain uses TRBV5-6 and TRBJ2-5; 10 bases map to TRBD2. The closer fit of TRBJ2-1 to the DNA end suggests the J call may be wrong. Germline CDR1 and CDR2: SGHDT and YYEEEE. The CDR3 covers 14 residues. CDR3 in DNA: TGTGCCAGCAGCTTAGCGGGAGGGTTCACTGAGCAGTTCTTC. Translation: CASSLAGGFTEQFF.

This clonotype was detected a few times. This chain joins TRBV10-3 and TRBJ1-1; no firm D call. This CDR3 has 13 residues. Germline loops: CDR1 ENHRY, CDR2 SYGVKD. The germline V and J ends were trimmed by 4 bases and 6 bases, with 12 bases remaining between them. The CDR3 region has the DNA TGTGCCATCAGTGGCCCCGGTGGCGCTGAAGCTTTCTTT. Amino acids: CAISGPGGAEAFF.

This clonotype appeared a few times. The gene calls are TRBV7-2 and TRBJ2-7; D unclear. The CDR3 consists of 10 residues. Germline V lookup: CDR1 SGHTA, CDR2 FQGNSA. The CDR3 protein is CASSFSDVGV. CDR3 sequence (DNA): TGTGCCAGCAGCTTCTCGGACGTCGGGGTC.